The 25 T cell receptor beta chains listed next were all sequenced from one sample in a study of T cells in women clearing cervical HPV infection (dated by TCRdb to 2016 to 2019). Libraries came from the immunoSEQ multiplex PCR assay. The immuneACCESS repertoire file appears here via TCRdb, limited to in-frame rearrangements. These files lack a portion of the clones; in checked studies, under half of the deficit traces to unresolved V genes, and the cause of the others is not known. The sample table holds about 20,000 clones. Approximately 7% of the sample belongs to the ten largest clones. Sequenced material: blood buffy coat. These TCRs come from a woman aged 18 to 69 with a cervical HPV16 infection that either progressed to CIN3+ or cleared (not recorded which).

Of note for this clone: The read ends 3 residues before the CDR3 terminus; that terminus is restored from the germline J gene. The rearrangement links TRBV20-1 to TRBJ2-1; 8 nucleotides align to TRBD2. The germline gives CDR1 DFQATT, CDR2 SNEGSKA (reference sequence). This CDR3 contains 14 residues. V was clipped by 3 bases and J by 7 bases; unmatched bases: 8. CDR3 DNA, as far as it was read: TGCAGTGCTAGTAGCGGGATTATTGGAAATGAG. It codes for CSASSGIIGNE. The entire CDR3 reads CSASSGIIGNEQFF.

In the case of this clone: From the germline J gene comes the end of the CDR3, since the read stops 3 residues before it. This sequence joins TRBV5-1 and TRBJ2-7, with TRBD2 matching over 9 bases. CDR1 is SGHRS and CDR2 is YFSETQ in the germline V gene. This CDR3 contains 19 residues. The J segment lost 0 bases and the V segment lost 4 bases, leaving 17 bases of the junction unmatched. CDR3 protein: CASSGSPRLAEFISYEQYF. CDR3 bases read: TGCGCCAGCAGCGGATCTCCCAGACTAGCGGAATTTATCTCCTACGAG.

For this clone: Sequencing ends 3 residues short of the CDR3 end; the germline J gene provides the rest. V and J are TRBV5-1 and TRBJ1-3; D gene unclear. Trimming cost V 4 bases and J 0 bases, with 20 bases left between them. This CDR3 comprises 18 residues. In germline, CDR1 is SGHRS, CDR2 YFSETQ. The CDR3 DNA, read in part, is TGCGCCAGCAGCGTTGGTGGCCCACACCCAGGCTCTGGAAACACC. Translation gives CASSVGGPHPGSGNT. The whole CDR3 protein is CASSVGGPHPGSGNTIYF.

The sequenced part of the CDR3 DNA is TGTGCCAGTAGTCGGTGGGCCCGGAACACTGAA. It codes for CASSRWARNTE. The whole CDR3 reads CASSRWARNTEAFF. The V call is TRBV19, the J call TRBJ1-1; no definite D call. The read comes to an end 3 residues before the CDR3 does, leaving the germline J gene to fill in the end. This CDR3 comprises 14 residues. Trimming removed 5 bases from V and 1 base from J, with 11 bases in between. The germline V gene has CDR1 LNHDA and CDR2 SQIVND (reference sequence).

Turning to this clone: Read sequence stops 3 residues before the CDR3 end, and the germline J gene provides the missing end. The chain carries TRBV27 and TRBJ2-3, with TRBD2 matching over 10 bases. V gave up 3 bases and J gave up 2 bases; unmatched junction bases: 8. Germline CDR1 is MNHEY and CDR2 is SMNVEV (reference sequence). The CDR3 spans 17 residues. This CDR3 reads CASSFDLAGAITDTQYF. Partial CDR3 DNA: TGTGCCAGCAGTTTCGATCTAGCGGGAGCCATCACAGATACG.

Notes on this clone: The read ends 3 residues shy of where the CDR3 ends; the end is completed using the germline J gene. V and J are TRBV7-6 and TRBJ2-3; D gene ambiguous. The CDR3 totals 12 residues. The germline gives CDR1 SGHVS, CDR2 FNYEAQ. The CDR3 reads CASSLALETQYF. Incomplete CDR3 DNA: TGTGCCAGCAGCTTAGCGCTAGAGACG.

Remarks on this clone: The sequence runs out 3 residues before the end of the CDR3; the remainder is reconstructed from the germline J gene. This rearrangement joins TRBV20-1 to TRBJ1-2; 7 nucleotides align to TRBD1. Germline V lookup: CDR1 DFQATT, CDR2 SNEGSKA (reference sequence). The CDR3 covers 13 residues. The CDR3 bases that were read are TGCAGTGCTAGAGAGACAGGGAAAACGGGC. It translates to CSARETGKTG. In full, the CDR3 reads CSARETGKTGYTF.

The CDR3 bases that were read are TGTGCCAGCAGTTATAAACAGATCTACTCCTACGAG. Amino acids: CASSYKQIYSYE. The full CDR3 is CASSYKQIYSYEQYF. This chain connects TRBV6-2 or TRBV6-3 to TRBJ2-7; D is ambiguous. The read gets to within 3 residues of the CDR3 end, and the germline J gene fills in the rest. Deletions cut 3 bases from V and 0 bases from J, with 12 bases between. The CDR3 runs to 15 residues. Germline assignment: CDR1 MNHEY and CDR2 SVGEGT.

About this clone: The observed sequence ends 3 residues before the CDR3 terminus, with the missing tail filled in from the germline J gene. The chain couples TRBV28 to TRBJ2-3; maybe TRBD2 (5 bases). Germline CDR1 reads MDHEN; CDR2 reads SYDVKM. This CDR3 has 16 residues. Trimming cost V 8 bases and J 0 bases, with 18 bases left between them. This chain's CDR3 is CASSLPADSSTDTQYF. The covered CDR3 bases are TGTGCCAGCTCTCTCCCAGCGGATTCTAGCACAGATACG.

About this clone: The CDR3 end falls 3 residues outside the read, so it is completed with the germline J gene. The chain recombines TRBV19 with TRBJ2-4, with D possibly TRBD2 on 7 matching bases. Trimming took off 5 bases at V and 8 bases at J, with 10 bases between the two ends. The CDR3 spans 12 residues. In germline, CDR1 is LNHDA, CDR2 SQIVND (reference sequence). The sequenced part of the CDR3 DNA is TGTGCCAGTAGTTTAGGGGGGGACATT. Protein sequence: CASSLGGDI. The full CDR3 sequence reads CASSLGGDIQYF.

Concerning this clone: The sequenced fragment ends 3 residues before the CDR3 boundary, so the rest is inferred from the germline J gene. The chain links TRBV20-1 to TRBJ2-2, with TRBD2 matching 11 bases. Germline V gene data show CDR1 as DFQATT and CDR2 as SNEGSKA (reference sequence). This CDR3 has 16 residues. V lost 2 bases and J lost 3; bases outside the gene matches: 5. CDR3 in amino acids: CSARTSGSLDTGELFF. Incomplete CDR3 DNA: TGCAGTGCTAGAACTAGCGGGAGCCTCGACACCGGGGAG.

The CDR3 loop reads CASSPKQLGYTF. The sequenced CDR3 bases are TGTGCCAGCTCACCAAAACAGCTAGGC. The rearrangement links TRBV18 to TRBJ1-2; D not resolved. The read comes to an end 3 residues before the CDR3 does, leaving the germline J gene to fill in the end. The CDR3 extends over 12 amino acids. CDR1 and CDR2 (germline): KGHSH, LQKENI.

The DNA read from the CDR3 is TGTGCCATCAGTGAACAACAACAGGGAATGGCCGGGGAG. Amino acids: CAISEQQQGMAGE. The complete CDR3 reads CAISEQQQGMAGELFF. The chain recombines TRBV10-3 with TRBJ2-2, with a possible D match to TRBD1 (6 bases). With the read ending 3 residues before the CDR3 end, the germline J gene is used to fill in that end. The germline V gene encodes CDR1 ENHRY and CDR2 SYGVKD. V lost 3 bases to trimming and J lost 6 bases, with 17 bases between them. CDR3 size: 16 residues.

Comment on this clone: The read gets to within 3 residues of the CDR3 end, and the germline J gene fills in the rest. The gene calls are TRBV20-1 and TRBJ1-1; D possibly corresponds to TRBD1 (6 bases). The CDR3 consists of 13 residues. V lost 5 bases and J lost 1, with 11 bases in between. Germline V CDR1 and CDR2: DFQATT, SNEGSKA (reference sequence). The CDR3 DNA, read in part, is TGCAGTGCTCCCGGACAGAGGAACACTGAA. It encodes CSAPGQRNTE. The complete CDR3 protein is CSAPGQRNTEAFF.

To note about this clone: At one boundary the junction diverges from the germline segment, which might be a read error. The CDR3 end is not reached by the read, which stops 3 residues before it; the germline J gene fills it in. The V call is TRBV4-2, the J call TRBJ2-7; maybe TRBD1 (5 bases). The CDR3 has 15 amino acids. The germline CDR1 and CDR2 sequences are LGHNA and YNFKEQ. The DNA read from the CDR3 is TGCGCCAGCAGCCAAGACAGACATTTTTCCTACGAG. Translating gives CASSQDRHFSYE. The complete CDR3 protein is CASSQDRHFSYEQYF.

By frequency, this clone registers medium-sized. From the germline J gene comes the end of the CDR3, since the read stops 3 residues before it. This chain connects TRBV6-2 or TRBV6-3 to TRBJ2-3, with D maybe TRBD1 (5 bases). This CDR3 contains 13 residues. Germline lookup yields CDR1 MNHEY and CDR2 SVGEGT. V lost 6 bases and J lost 5, with 12 bases in between. CDR3 DNA, as far as it was read: TGTGCCAGCAGGGAACATACAGGAGATACG. Its protein is CASREHTGDT. The CDR3 as a whole reads CASREHTGDTQYF.

A note on this clone: The read gets to within 3 residues of the CDR3 end, and the germline J gene fills in the rest. The rearrangement links TRBV20-1 to TRBJ2-3, with 7 bases lining up with TRBD1. Germline loops: CDR1 DFQATT, CDR2 SNEGSKA (reference sequence). The CDR3 is made up of 12 amino acids. CDR3 region: CSARRGGQPQYF. The covered CDR3 bases are TGCAGTGCTCGGAGAGGGGGACAGCCG.

Concerning this clone itself: The read finishes 3 residues shy of the CDR3 end, and the germline J gene is used to complete it. This chain uses TRBV7-6 with TRBJ1-4, with 9 positions matching TRBD1. From germline, CDR1 is SGHVS and CDR2 FNYEAQ. This CDR3 comprises 16 residues. CDR3 DNA (partial): TGTGCCAGCAGCTTAGGCGGGACAGGGACCAATTCACCA. Translating gives CASSLGGTGTNSP. The complete CDR3 protein is CASSLGGTGTNSPLFF.

Concerning this clone: The read gets to within 3 residues of the CDR3 end, and the germline J gene fills in the rest. The chain combines TRBV7-2 with TRBJ2-7; D unresolved. V lost 5 bases, J lost 3 bases, and 11 bases lay in between. The germline gives CDR1 SGHTA, CDR2 FQGNSA. CDR3 size: 13 residues. Incomplete CDR3 DNA: TGTGCCAGCAGCGAATCCGGGTACTACGAG. Translated, it gives CASSESGYYE. The whole CDR3 sequence is CASSESGYYEQYF.

A note on this clone: The CDR3 end falls 3 residues outside the read, so it is completed with the germline J gene. This sequence joins TRBV2 and TRBJ2-3, with TRBD1 as a possible D gene (6 bases). The CDR3 runs 14 residues. CDR1 is SNHLY and CDR2 is FYNNEI in the germline V gene. The CDR3 bases that were read are TGTGCCAGCAGCTTTAGACAGGATCAAGAGACG. It is translated as CASSFRQDQET. The full CDR3 protein reads CASSFRQDQETQYF.

Worth noting for this clone: The read terminates 3 residues before the CDR3 end, so the remaining end is supplied by the germline J gene. J is TRBJ2-7 and V is TRBV7-2, with 10 bases identical to TRBD2. Germline loops: CDR1 SGHTA, CDR2 FQGNSA. This CDR3 comprises 15 residues. The trim removed 1 base at V and 3 bases at J, leaving 3 bases unmatched. The CDR3 spells CASSLGLAGGYEQYF. Partial CDR3 DNA: TGTGCCAGCAGCTTAGGACTAGCGGGCGGCTACGAG.

To note about this clone: From the germline J gene comes the end of the CDR3, since the read stops 3 residues before it. This chain links TRBV5-1 with TRBJ2-3; no clear D. The CDR3 runs to 13 residues. Germline CDR1 is SGHRS and CDR2 is YFSETQ. The CDR3 DNA, read in part, is TGCGCCAGCAGCTTGGAGGGTTCTCAGCCG. Translating it yields CASSLEGSQP. In full, the CDR3 is CASSLEGSQPQYF. The whole variable domain, remainder taken from reference TRBV5-1 and TRBJ2-3, is KAGVTQTPRYLIKTRGQQVTLSCSPISGHRSVSWYQQTPGQGLQFLFEYFSETQRNKGNFPGRFSGRQFSNSRSEMNVSTLELGDSALYLCASSLEGSQPQYFGPGTRLTVL.

Turning to this clone: The read gets to within 3 residues of the CDR3 end, and the germline J gene fills in the rest. The sample holds other DNA sequences that translate to the same CDR3. The chain has TRBV18 and TRBJ1-3; 9 bases match TRBD1. This CDR3 region has 15 residues. After removal of 3 bases from V and 4 bases from J, the junction contained 4 bases not matched to a gene. Germline CDR1 KGHSH, CDR2 LQKENI. CDR3 region: CASSPSGTGGNTIYF. The sequenced part of the CDR3 DNA is TGTGCCAGCTCACCTTCCGGGACAGGGGGAAACACC.

Comment on this clone: Coverage ceases 3 residues before the CDR3 finishes, and the germline J gene fills in the end. The J gene is TRBJ2-7, the V gene TRBV28; the match to TRBD2 covers 10 bases. The CDR3 has 16 residues. The junction had 10 bases not matched to a gene; V was cut back by 5 bases and J by 3 bases. From germline, CDR1 is MDHEN and CDR2 SYDVKM. The DNA read from the CDR3 is TGTGCCAGCAGTGGAGCGACTAGCGGGTTTCGCTACGAG. Its translation: CASSGATSGFRYE. In full, the CDR3 is CASSGATSGFRYEQYF.

A remark on this clone: The sequence runs out 3 residues before the end of the CDR3; the remainder is reconstructed from the germline J gene. This chain links TRBV18 with TRBJ1-6, with 10 bases that match TRBD1. The CDR3 has 15 residues. Germline values: CDR1 KGHSH, CDR2 LQKENI. Germline trimming cut 5 bases from V and 7 bases from J; bases unmatched to any gene: 5. CDR3 in amino acids: CASSLGTGVNSPLHF. Incomplete CDR3 DNA: TGTGCCAGCTCATTAGGGACAGGGGTGAATTCACCC.